This T cell receptor beta chain appears in the sequencing data of a study of memory CD4+ T cells and cytomegalovirus serostatus. V was cut by 3 bases and J by 4 bases, with 13 bases left in between. The CDR3 extends over 14 amino acids. Germline values: CDR1 SGDLS, CDR2 YYNGEE. The sort gate was single viable CD3+CD4+CD8-CD45RO+ cells for memory CD4+ T cells. CD4+ T cells were isolated by positive magnetic selection. This table comes from immunoSEQ multiplex PCR, and its TCRdb copy is limited to in-frame clones, with some not included. Seen here are 25,000 to 30,000 clones, more than 60% observed once, and the top ten hold about 0.66%. General study points: About two fifths of the roughly 160 known CMV-associated TCRbeta sequences appeared in CD4+ memory.

This clone showed up just a few times. What it recognizes is unknown. The origin of this receptor is an adult in good health and CMV-seronegative. The sample was memory CD4+ T cells from blood. The V call is TRBV9, the J call TRBJ1-2; no clear D. CDR3 DNA: TGTGCCAGCAGCGGACAAAGCCTTTTCTATGGCTACACCTTC. Its translation is CASSGQSLFYGYTF.